This T cell receptor (beta chain) was obtained from a study of T cell repertoires in cytomegalovirus infection. At least ten counts were recorded for this clonotype. The CDR3 is 17 amino acids. Trimming pared 6 bases from V and 0 bases from J, leaving 15 bases between. TCRdb reprocessed the reads with MiXCR, giving one entry per CDR3 protein. The repertoire holds some 450,000 distinct CDR3 sequences, with under 40% as singletons. The material sequenced was PBMCs. This sequence joins TRBV12-3 or TRBV12-4 and TRBJ2-6, with D maybe TRBD2 (6 bases). This receptor was taken from a human donor in good health (CMV status not recorded). Some clones in this sample may be carry-over from other donors' samples. This CDR3 is CASRGGPGSSGANVLTF. The CDR3 nucleotides read TGTGCCAGCAGGGGGGGTCCAGGTAGCTCTGGGGCCAACGTCCTGACTTTC.